Following are 29 T cell receptor beta chains from one sample sequenced in a study of Ad26.COV2.S vaccination and SARS-CoV-2 variants. Treatment in this sample: 15 to 20 received Ad26.COV2.S at low or high dose, single or two shots; several received placebo; per-sample allocation not given. Sample collection was performed on day 63 after the first vaccine or placebo injection. Assay used: immunoSEQ multiplex PCR; TCRdb lists only in-frame clones, some missing. Among fewer than 500,000 clones listed, 90% were seen once. Sample: peripheral blood, taken in a trial of Ad26.COV2.S vaccine versus placebo. These receptor sequences come from a person between 18 and 60 years old who received the Ad26.COV2.S COVID-19 vaccine or a placebo.

V is TRBV12-3 or TRBV12-4 and J is TRBJ2-7; D gene ambiguous. V was cut by 1 base and J by 3 bases, with 7 bases left in between. This CDR3 has 13 residues. The CDR3 region is CASSLEADYEQYF. In DNA, the CDR3 is TGTGCCAGCAGTTTAGAGGCGGACTACGAGCAGTACTTC.

The chain employs TRBV27 and TRBJ1-5, with 7 bases aligning to TRBD1. This CDR3 spans 15 amino acids. CDR1 is MNHEY and CDR2 is SMNVEV in the germline V gene (reference sequence). After removal of 6 bases from V and 3 bases from J, the junction contained 8 bases not matched to a gene. The CDR3 coding sequence is TGTGCCAGCAGCCCTTCGACAGGGAACAATCAGCCCCAGCATTTT. As protein: CASSPSTGNNQPQHF.

The chain carries TRBV19 and TRBJ2-2; D gene unclear. The germline V and J ends were trimmed by 5 bases and 8 bases, with 21 bases remaining between them. The germline V gene has CDR1 LNHDA and CDR2 SQIVND (reference sequence). This CDR3 is 16 amino acids long. As DNA, the CDR3 is TGTGCCAGTAGTTTGACCTTGGGTCTTAGGGCGGGGGAGCTGTTTTTT. It yields the protein CASSLTLGLRAGELFF.

The genes are TRBV11-2 and TRBJ2-1, with a tentative D call TRBD2 (6 bases). The CDR3 sequence is 15 residues long. Germline values: CDR1 SGHAT, CDR2 FQNNGV. Trimming stripped 5 bases from V and 1 base from J, with 12 bases between. In nucleotides, the CDR3 is TGTGCCAGCAGCCCCACGGCGGGATCCTACAATGAGCAGTTCTTC. It specifies CASSPTAGSYNEQFF.

The V and J genes are TRBV30 and TRBJ2-5; perhaps TRBD1 as D (6 bases). The germline CDR1 and CDR2 sequences are GTSNPN and SVGIG (reference sequence). Trimming removed 0 bases from V and 4 bases from J, with 9 bases in between. The CDR3 has 13 amino acids. In nucleotides, the CDR3 is TGTGCCTGGAGTGTACAGGGTTCAGAGACCCAGTACTTC. Translation: CAWSVQGSETQYF. The variable domain in full, completed from reference TRBV30 and TRBJ2-5, reads SQTIHQWPATLVQPVGSPLSLECTVEGTSNPNLYWYRQAAGRGLQLLFYSVGIGQISSEVPQNLSASRPQDRQFILSSKKLLLSDSGFYLCAWSVQGSETQYFGPGTRLLVL.

The chain links TRBV19 to TRBJ1-2; TRBD1 might be the D (5 bases). The CDR3 covers 19 residues. CDR1 and CDR2 (germline): LNHDA, SQIVND (reference sequence). Deletions cut 1 base from V and 1 base from J, with 22 bases between. DNA for the CDR3: TGTGCCAGTAGTATAGTAGGACTCTTGTCGGGACGGCTTAACTATGGCTACACCTTC. Encoded protein: CASSIVGLLSGRLNYGYTF.

The chain employs TRBV20-1 and TRBJ2-7; TRBD1 matches 12 bases. The CDR3 totals 17 residues. In germline, CDR1 is DFQATT, CDR2 SNEGSKA (reference sequence). The ends lost 3 bases at V and 1 base at J; junction bases unmatched: 10. The CDR3 sequence: CSASLGTGGAGSYEQYF. The CDR3 bases are TGCAGTGCTAGTTTAGGGACAGGGGGCGCCGGGTCCTACGAGCAGTACTTC.

This rearrangement joins TRBV3-1 (or the pseudogene TRBV3-2) to TRBJ2-7; TRBD1 is a possible D gene (5 bases). Trimming shortened V by 1 base and J by 0 bases, and 13 bases separated the two germline ends. This CDR3 region has 16 residues. Germline CDR1 is LGHDT and CDR2 is YNNKEL (reference sequence). As DNA, the CDR3 is TGTGCCAGCAGCCAAGCGAAGGGGTGGGTCTCCTACGAGCAGTACTTC. The encoded protein is CASSQAKGWVSYEQYF.

The chain couples TRBV6-5 to TRBJ2-3; D unclear. This CDR3 contains 13 residues. Per the germline V gene, CDR1 is MNHEY and CDR2 is SVGAGI. V was trimmed by 0 bases and J by 4 bases, leaving 5 bases between them. The CDR3 DNA sequence: TGTGCCAGCAGTTACTCTTGGGCAGATACGCAGTATTTT. This gives the protein CASSYSWADTQYF.

This clone showed up just a few times. The rearrangement joins TRBV15 to TRBJ1-2; 9 positions match TRBD1. CDR1 is LNHNV, CDR2 YYDKDF, per germline (reference sequence). CDR3 length: 18 residues. The junction had 15 bases not matched to a gene; V was cut back by 5 bases and J by 2 bases. The CDR3 DNA follows: TGTGCCACCAGCGAACGACTTAACAGGGGGCGCCGGAACTATGGCTACACCTTC. Its translation is CATSERLNRGRRNYGYTF.

V usage is TRBV7-6 and J usage is TRBJ1-1; the D is unclear. The CDR3 totals 15 residues. V lost 2 bases and J 0 bases, leaving 10 bases between the germline ends. Germline V lookup: CDR1 SGHVS, CDR2 FNYEAQ. The chain's CDR3 is CASSLRNVMNTEAFF. In DNA, the CDR3 is TGTGCCAGCAGCTTAAGGAACGTCATGAACACTGAAGCTTTCTTT.

The CDR3 is CASSRLMGGGSSYNEQFF. The CDR3 region has the DNA TGTGCCAGCAGCCGACTCATGGGCGGAGGCAGCTCCTACAATGAGCAGTTCTTC. The chain is built from TRBV4-2 and TRBJ2-1; a weak D match, TRBD2 (5 bases). The V end was cut by 4 bases, the J end by 0 bases, with 19 bases between. Germline assignment: CDR1 LGHNA and CDR2 YNFKEQ. The CDR3 runs 18 residues.

This clone showed up just once. This rearrangement joins TRBV7-9 to TRBJ2-7; D remains ambiguous. CDR1 SEHNR and CDR2 FQNEAQ come from the germline V gene (reference sequence). V dropped 5 bases and J dropped 3 bases, with 5 bases sitting between them. This CDR3 spans 11 amino acids. CDR3 sequence: CASSQHYEQYF. In DNA, the CDR3 is TGTGCCAGCAGCCAACACTACGAGCAGTACTTC.

V is TRBV5-4 and J is TRBJ1-6; D unclear. The germline V and J ends were trimmed by 0 bases and 6 bases, with 16 bases remaining between them. CDR1 is SGHNT and CDR2 is YYREEE in the germline V gene (reference sequence). The CDR3 contains 17 residues. CDR3 in amino acids: CASSLVPGPGRNSPLHF. DNA for the CDR3: TGTGCCAGCAGCTTGGTACCCGGACCCGGGCGTAATTCACCCCTCCACTTT. Full variable domain (outside the CDR3, taken from reference TRBV5-4 and TRBJ1-6): ETGVTQSPTHLIKTRGQQVTLRCSSQSGHNTVSWYQQALGQGPQFIFQYYREEENGRGNFPPRFSGLQFPNYSSELNVNALELDDSALYLCASSLVPGPGRNSPLHFGNGTRLTVT.

This clone was counted a few times. The chain uses TRBV5-1 and TRBJ2-3; D is unclear. The V gene lost 1 base and the J gene lost 5 bases, with 5 bases spanning the gap. This CDR3 is built from 12 residues. CDR1 is SGHRS and CDR2 is YFSETQ in the germline V gene. The CDR3 sequence is CASSLSGDTQYF. DNA for the CDR3: TGCGCCAGCAGCTTGTCTGGAGATACGCAGTATTTT. Complete variable domain (other parts from reference TRBV5-1 and TRBJ2-3): KAGVTQTPRYLIKTRGQQVTLSCSPISGHRSVSWYQQTPGQGLQFLFEYFSETQRNKGNFPGRFSGRQFSNSRSEMNVSTLELGDSALYLCASSLSGDTQYFGPGTRLTVL.

The sample holds one count of this clone. The gene calls are TRBV5-1 and TRBJ2-2; D is possibly TRBD1 (6 bases). The CDR3 extends over 14 amino acids. Deletions cut 8 bases from V and 0 bases from J, with 11 bases between. Germline CDR1 reads SGHRS; CDR2 reads YFSETQ. CDR3 bases: TGCGCCAGTTACACAGGGCCGAACACCGGGGAGCTGTTTTTT. Translating it yields CASYTGPNTGELFF. Together with reference TRBV5-1 and TRBJ2-2, the CDR3 gives the full variable domain: KAGVTQTPRYLIKTRGQQVTLSCSPISGHRSVSWYQQTPGQGLQFLFEYFSETQRNKGNFPGRFSGRQFSNSRSEMNVSTLELGDSALYLCASYTGPNTGELFFGEGSRLTVL.

The chain links TRBV2 to TRBJ1-3; possible D gene TRBD1, 5 bases. Trimming pared 4 bases from V and 2 bases from J, leaving 9 bases between. Germline CDR1 SNHLY, CDR2 FYNNEI. CDR3 length: 14 residues. CDR3 in DNA: TGTGCCAGCAGTGGAATGGGGGCTGGAAACACCATATATTTT. This sequence encodes CASSGMGAGNTIYF.

V gene TRBV13 combines with J gene TRBJ1-6; 9 positions match TRBD1. V was pared by 5 bases and J by 8 bases, with 7 bases of the junction left unmatched. Germline loops: CDR1 PRHDT, CDR2 FYEKMQ (reference sequence). The CDR3 contains 15 residues. CDR3 coding DNA: TGTGCCAGCAGCACGCGGACAGGGGCTTATTCACCCCTCCACTTT. Protein product: CASSTRTGAYSPLHF.

The genes are TRBV7-2 and TRBJ2-7; 7 bases line up with TRBD2. Losses at the gene ends were 5 bases for V and 7 bases for J; bases not matched to a gene: 8. The CDR3 runs to 13 residues. Germline lookup yields CDR1 SGHTA and CDR2 FQGNSA. The CDR3 DNA follows: TGTGCCAGCAGCGTCGGGACTACCTGGGAGCAGTACTTC. Its protein product is CASSVGTTWEQYF.

The gene calls are TRBV6-5 and TRBJ2-1; a possible D gene is TRBD1 (6 bases). Germline V gene sequence: CDR1 MNHEY, CDR2 SVGAGI. V lost 0 bases to trimming and J lost 8 bases, with 11 bases between them. This CDR3 region has 14 residues. The CDR3 is CASSYSAGDDEQFF. Written as DNA, the CDR3 is TGTGCCAGCAGTTACTCAGCAGGGGATGATGAGCAGTTCTTC.

The V call is TRBV18, the J call TRBJ2-7; D uncertain. The V gene lost 5 bases and the J gene lost 0 bases, with 11 bases spanning the gap. The CDR3 totals 14 residues. Germline CDR1 is KGHSH and CDR2 is LQKENI. CDR3 in DNA: TGTGCCAGCTCAGTGACTCCAAGCTCCTACGAGCAGTACTTC. This translates into CASSVTPSSYEQYF.

V is TRBV18 and J is TRBJ2-3, with a weak D call TRBD2 (5 bases). This CDR3 region has 12 residues. Per germline, CDR1 KGHSH and CDR2 LQKENI. With 9 bases removed from V and 4 bases from J, the gap between germline ends came to 11 bases. The CDR3 here is CASGLASDTQYF. The CDR3 region has the DNA TGTGCCAGTGGGCTAGCTTCAGATACGCAGTATTTT.

This clone was detected once. The chain joins TRBV10-3 to TRBJ2-7; D not resolved. CDR1 ENHRY and CDR2 SYGVKD come from the germline V gene. Trimming cost V 6 bases and J 4 bases, with 10 bases left between them. The CDR3 has 12 amino acids. CDR3 in DNA: TGTGCCATCAGCGAAGACACTTACGAGCAGTACTTC. It encodes CAISEDTYEQYF.

Written as DNA, the CDR3 is TGCAGCGTTGAAGACCTCCTTTATCACAGGGGGCAAGAGGCGAACACTGAAGCTTTCTTT. Translation: CSVEDLLYHRGQEANTEAFF. J is TRBJ1-1 and V is TRBV29-1; 9 bases map to TRBD1. Germline CDR1 is SQVTM and CDR2 is ANQGSEA. There are 20 residues in the CDR3. The J segment lost 1 base and the V segment lost 0 bases, leaving 18 bases of the junction unmatched.

Written as DNA, the CDR3 is TGCGCCAGCACGGGACAGGGGTTATCATCTGGGGCCAACGTCCTGACTTTC. Translation gives CASTGQGLSSGANVLTF. V and J are TRBV5-1 and TRBJ2-6, with 10 bases that match TRBD1. From germline, CDR1 is SGHRS and CDR2 YFSETQ. This CDR3 has 17 amino acids. The V and J ends lost 6 bases and 1 base, in that order; junction bases with no gene match: 7.

The chain links TRBV7-9 to TRBJ2-3, with D tentatively TRBD2 (6 bases). The germline gives CDR1 SEHNR, CDR2 FQNEAQ (reference sequence). This CDR3 is built from 15 residues. The V gene lost 5 bases and the J gene lost 6 bases, with 18 bases spanning the gap. CDR3 DNA: TGTGCCAGCAGCACCGGGACTCTCATTACGGATACGCAGTATTTT. Encoded protein: CASSTGTLITDTQYF. The whole variable domain, remainder taken from reference TRBV7-9 and TRBJ2-3, is DTGVSQNPRHKITKRGQNVTFRCDPISEHNRLYWYRQTLGQGPEFLTYFQNEAQLEKSRLLSDRFSAERPKGSFSTLEIQRTEQGDSAMYLCASSTGTLITDTQYFGPGTRLTVL.

The genes are TRBV19 and TRBJ2-5; TRBD2 might be the D (6 bases). The CDR3 extends over 13 amino acids. Trimming stripped 3 bases from V and 4 bases from J, with 9 bases between. CDR1 is LNHDA, CDR2 SQIVND, per germline (reference sequence). The CDR3 spells CASSIRERETQYF. The CDR3, as DNA: TGTGCCAGTAGTATCCGGGAGCGAGAGACCCAGTACTTC.

The rearrangement links TRBV6-2 or TRBV6-3 to TRBJ2-2; the match to TRBD1 covers 9 bases. Losses at the gene ends were 5 bases for V and 4 bases for J; bases not matched to a gene: 5. In germline, CDR1 is MNHEY, CDR2 SVGEGT. The CDR3 loop spans 15 amino acids. CDR3 in DNA: TGTGCCAGCAGTGGACAGGGGTTTGGCACCGGGGAGCTGTTTTTT. It translates to CASSGQGFGTGELFF.

J is TRBJ2-4 and V is TRBV5-4, with 8 bases fitting TRBD1. From germline, CDR1 is SGHNT and CDR2 YYREEE (reference sequence). The CDR3 totals 17 residues. Losses at the gene ends were 4 bases for V and 0 bases for J; bases not matched to a gene: 9. CDR3 coding DNA: TGTGCCAGCAGCCAGCCCGGGGGACAGGTAGCCAAAAACATTCAGTACTTC. It yields the protein CASSQPGGQVAKNIQYF. Looking up the rest from reference TRBV5-4 and TRBJ2-4 gives the full variable domain: ETGVTQSPTHLIKTRGQQVTLRCSSQSGHNTVSWYQQALGQGPQFIFQYYREEENGRGNFPPRFSGLQFPNYSSELNVNALELDDSALYLCASSQPGGQVAKNIQYFGAGTRLSVL.